This passage covers 9 T cell receptor beta chains from one sample sequenced in a study of blood T cell repertoires in COVID-19. Clones were sequenced by immunoSEQ multiplex PCR, and TCRdb holds only the in-frame ones, with some missing. The sample has approximately 220,000 clones; 70% to 90% are singletons. The specimen sequenced was PBMCs or T cells enriched from blood (not recorded which). These TCRs come from a woman aged 25 to 45 who had been exposed to COVID-19.

The chain is built from TRBV5-8 and TRBJ1-5; D remains unclear. The CDR3 is made up of 16 amino acids. The germline V and J ends were trimmed by 4 bases and 2 bases, with 16 bases remaining between them. The germline gives CDR1 SGHTS, CDR2 YDEGEE. The CDR3 protein is CASSLIGSPGNQPQHF. CDR3 DNA: TGTGCCAGCAGCCTAATAGGGAGTCCGGGCAATCAGCCCCAGCATTTT.

The chain uses TRBV12-5 and TRBJ2-5, with D perhaps matching TRBD2 (5 bases). This CDR3 is 14 amino acids long. Germline CDR1 and CDR2: LGHNT and FRNRAP. V shed 4 bases and J shed 4 bases, with 13 bases lying between them. In DNA form, the CDR3 reads TGTGCTAGTGGTTCGGACGTTGGAGGAGAGACCCAGTACTTC. The encoded protein is CASGSDVGGETQYF.

The gene calls are TRBV20-1 and TRBJ1-1; D gene uncertain. The CDR3 runs 15 residues. Trimming took 3 bases from V and 0 from J, leaving 14 bases between them. Germline CDR1 and CDR2: DFQATT and SNEGSKA (reference sequence). The CDR3 nucleotides read TGCAGTGCTAGTCGACATCGGCTCATGAACACTGAAGCTTTCTTT. It is translated as CSASRHRLMNTEAFF.

This chain uses TRBV3-1 (or the pseudogene TRBV3-2) with TRBJ1-2; unclear D gene. V was pared by 0 bases and J by 8 bases, with 10 bases between. The CDR3 has 13 residues. The germline V gene has CDR1 LGHDT and CDR2 YNNKEL (reference sequence). The CDR3 is CASSQDRSGGYTF. The CDR3 DNA reads as TGTGCCAGCAGCCAAGATCGAAGCGGGGGCTACACCTTC.

This chain links TRBV18 with TRBJ1-6; perhaps TRBD1 as D (5 bases). The CDR3 runs 15 residues. V gave up 3 bases and J gave up 14 bases, with 20 bases separating them. Germline V gene lookup returns CDR1 KGHSH and CDR2 LQKENI. CDR3 region: CASSPSQTGIGTLHF. The CDR3 DNA follows: TGTGCCAGCTCACCTTCACAAACAGGAATAGGGACCCTCCACTTT.

The chain is built from TRBV10-3 and TRBJ2-3, with 7 bases lining up with TRBD1. Germline lookup yields CDR1 ENHRY and CDR2 SYGVKD. V gave up 6 bases and J gave up 2 bases; unmatched junction bases: 5. The CDR3 runs to 14 residues. The CDR3 nucleotides are TGTGCCATCAGGACAGGGTCGGACACAGATACGCAGTATTTT. It codes for CAIRTGSDTDTQYF.

The genes are TRBV30 and TRBJ2-7, with 9 bases lining up with TRBD1. There are 15 residues in the CDR3. CDR1 is GTSNPN and CDR2 is SVGIG in the germline V gene (reference sequence). V gave up 5 bases and J gave up 4 bases; unmatched junction bases: 12. The CDR3 loop is CAWDRGRTGSYEQYF. The CDR3 DNA is TGTGCCTGGGACAGGGGGAGGACAGGGAGTTACGAGCAGTACTTC.

V and J are TRBV30 and TRBJ1-4; D is perhaps TRBD1 (6 bases). Trimming removed 1 base from V and 2 bases from J, with 14 bases in between. Per germline, CDR1 GTSNPN and CDR2 SVGIG (reference sequence). The CDR3 is made up of 16 amino acids. The CDR3 loop is CAWSASRTGTNEKLFF. The CDR3 nucleotides are TGTGCCTGGAGTGCATCCCGAACAGGGACTAATGAAAAACTGTTTTTT.

J is TRBJ1-6 and V is TRBV9; weak D call: TRBD1 (6 bases). The CDR3 runs to 16 residues. V was pared by 3 bases and J by 6 bases, with 16 bases between. Germline CDR1 SGDLS, CDR2 YYNGEE. The CDR3 bases are TGTGCCAGCAGCGGTCTTGGGGGGGCAGGTAATTCACCCCTCCACTTT. It translates to CASSGLGGAGNSPLHF.